This passage covers 2 T cell receptor beta chains from one sample sequenced in a study of blood T cell repertoires in COVID-19. Method: immunoSEQ multiplex PCR; TCRdb's copy keeps in-frame clones and lacks some. The sample lists fewer than 200,000 clones, about four fifths occurring once. What was sequenced was PBMCs or T cells enriched from blood (not recorded which). Receptor source: a man aged 50 to 59 who had recovered from COVID-19.

The J gene is TRBJ1-1, the V gene TRBV4-1, with TRBD1 identical over 8 bases. With 8 bases clipped from V and 1 base from J, the junction kept 6 bases outside the gene matches. CDR3 length equals 14 residues. Per germline, CDR1 MGHRA and CDR2 YSYEKL. The CDR3: CASRRGPENTEAFF. The CDR3 bases are TGCGCCAGCCGCAGGGGGCCTGAGAACACTGAAGCTTTCTTT.

The J gene is TRBJ2-7, the V gene TRBV27; 9 positions match TRBD1. The germline V gene has CDR1 MNHEY and CDR2 SMNVEV (reference sequence). The trim removed 7 bases at V and 9 bases at J, leaving 10 bases unmatched. The CDR3 has 13 amino acids. CDR3 bases: TGTGCCAGCAAACCGGGACAGGGACTCGGGCAGTACTTC. Its protein is CASKPGQGLGQYF.